Listed below are T cell receptor beta chains from one sample, sequenced in a study of human T cells and chemical hapten exposure. MiXCR, run by TCRdb on the 5' RACE reads, gives a single entry per CDR3 protein. This sample has approximately 140,000 distinct CDR3 sequences, with 3.5% to 5% found just once. Every receptor here comes from a female donor in good health. The CDR3 runs from the conserved cysteine through the conserved F or W. The D gene is left open where the match is weak. Rows may omit the clone size; those that give it use once, few, many or a size class.

J gene	V gene	CDR3 length	clone size	D gene	CDR3 protein	CDR3 DNA
TRBJ1-1	TRBV7-2	12	-	-	CASSLNRREAFF	TGTGCCAGCAGCTTAAATAGACGTGAAGCTTTCTTT
TRBJ1-1	TRBV6-2/TRBV6-3	18	-	-	CASSPPGPRIQMNTEAFF	TGTGCCAGCAGTCCGCCGGGACCGAGAATTCAGATGAACACTGAAGCTTTCTTT
TRBJ2-3	TRBV29-1	14	many	-	CSVERADTTDTQYF	TGCAGCGTTGAAAGGGCAGACACCACAGATACGCAGTATTTT
TRBJ1-5	TRBV12-3/TRBV12-4	17	few	TRBD1	CASSASRQGGFNQPQHF	TGTGCCAGCAGCGCCAGTCGCCAGGGGGGATTTAATCAGCCCCAGCATTTT
TRBJ1-3	TRBV5-1	17	few	TRBD1	CASSLESLTGAGNTIYF	TGCGCCAGCAGCTTGGAAAGTTTGACAGGGGCAGGAAACACCATATATTTT
TRBJ2-5	TRBV25-1	15	many	TRBD2	CASSYERGDQETQYF	TGTGCCAGCAGTTATGAGCGGGGGGACCAAGAGACCCAGTACTTC
TRBJ1-1	TRBV7-9	14	many	TRBD1	CASSMQGAHTEAFF	TGTGCCAGCAGCATGCAGGGGGCTCACACTGAAGCTTTCTTT
TRBJ1-1	TRBV6-6	13	-	TRBD1	CASRDRQNTEAFF	TGTGCCAGCAGGGACAGGCAGAACACTGAAGCTTTCTTT
TRBJ1-5	TRBV21-1	15	many	-	CASSPHRDRDQPQHF	TGTGCCAGCAGCCCACACCGGGACAGGGACCAGCCCCAGCATTTT
TRBJ2-1	TRBV5-1	16	many	-	CASSPRSGEAYNEQFF	TGCGCCAGCAGCCCCCGTTCAGGGGAGGCCTACAATGAGCAGTTCTTC
TRBJ1-1	TRBV2	15	many	TRBD1	CASRDRDGANTEAFF	TGTGCCAGCCGAGACAGGGATGGGGCGAACACTGAAGCTTTCTTT
TRBJ1-3	TRBV12-3/TRBV12-4	15	many	-	CASSPGTVGLGTIYF	TGTGCCAGCAGCCCGGGGACCGTTGGATTGGGCACCATATATTTT
TRBJ2-5	TRBV25-1	13	few	-	CASSGWRQETQYF	TGTGCCAGCAGTGGCTGGCGACAAGAGACCCAGTACTTC
TRBJ2-2	TRBV29-1	13	many	-	CSVRREGAGELFF	TGCAGCGTTCGCAGGGAGGGGGCCGGGGAGCTGTTTTTT
TRBJ2-4	TRBV6-1	23	many	TRBD1	CASRSGTGLIPNFIEVAKNIQYF	TGTGCCAGCAGGTCCGGGACAGGGCTAATTCCTAACTTTATCGAGGTGGCCAAAAACATTCAGTACTTC
TRBJ2-7	TRBV12-3/TRBV12-4	15	many	-	CASIPGPKGSYEQYF	TGTGCCAGCATCCCTGGACCAAAAGGGAGCTACGAGCAGTACTTC
TRBJ1-2	TRBV5-6	15	few	-	CASSLYPGTGCGYTF	TGTGCCAGCAGCTTGTATCCAGGGACGGGTTGTGGCTACACCTTC